This T cell receptor (beta chain) was obtained from a study of Ad26.COV2.S vaccination and SARS-CoV-2 variants. Study information: A participant enrolled in the COV1001 Ad26.COV2.S trial arm provided the sample. Study-wide results and caveats: Placebo recipients and vaccine recipients were similar in non-spike TCR breadth. Vaccine recipients had higher spike-specific TCR breadth than placebo recipients. Responses of T cells in total may have been underestimated by the TCR breadth and depth analyses.

V lost 0 bases and J 8 bases, leaving 10 bases between the germline ends. The CDR3 sequence is 13 residues long. Regarding this clone: Its antigen is not identified.

The treatment was: roughly 18 received Ad26.COV2.S at low or high dose, single or two shots; about 5 received placebo; per-sample allocation not given. The study sampled participants on day 63 after the first vaccine or placebo injection. The protocol was immunoSEQ multiplex PCR, while the TCRdb copy is restricted to in-frame clones and leaves out a portion. Found here are 300,000 to 400,000 clones, around 81% of them singletons; the top ten hold 2.1%. The sample was peripheral blood, taken in a trial of Ad26.COV2.S vaccine versus placebo. The TCR was taken from a person between 18 and 65 years old who received the Ad26.COV2.S COVID-19 vaccine or a placebo. The chain carries TRBV12-3 or TRBV12-4 and TRBJ1-2, with a weak D call TRBD1 (5 bases). DNA for the CDR3: TGTGCCAGCAGTTTAGCGGGGGGAGGAGGCTACACCTTC. Translating gives CASSLAGGGGYTF.